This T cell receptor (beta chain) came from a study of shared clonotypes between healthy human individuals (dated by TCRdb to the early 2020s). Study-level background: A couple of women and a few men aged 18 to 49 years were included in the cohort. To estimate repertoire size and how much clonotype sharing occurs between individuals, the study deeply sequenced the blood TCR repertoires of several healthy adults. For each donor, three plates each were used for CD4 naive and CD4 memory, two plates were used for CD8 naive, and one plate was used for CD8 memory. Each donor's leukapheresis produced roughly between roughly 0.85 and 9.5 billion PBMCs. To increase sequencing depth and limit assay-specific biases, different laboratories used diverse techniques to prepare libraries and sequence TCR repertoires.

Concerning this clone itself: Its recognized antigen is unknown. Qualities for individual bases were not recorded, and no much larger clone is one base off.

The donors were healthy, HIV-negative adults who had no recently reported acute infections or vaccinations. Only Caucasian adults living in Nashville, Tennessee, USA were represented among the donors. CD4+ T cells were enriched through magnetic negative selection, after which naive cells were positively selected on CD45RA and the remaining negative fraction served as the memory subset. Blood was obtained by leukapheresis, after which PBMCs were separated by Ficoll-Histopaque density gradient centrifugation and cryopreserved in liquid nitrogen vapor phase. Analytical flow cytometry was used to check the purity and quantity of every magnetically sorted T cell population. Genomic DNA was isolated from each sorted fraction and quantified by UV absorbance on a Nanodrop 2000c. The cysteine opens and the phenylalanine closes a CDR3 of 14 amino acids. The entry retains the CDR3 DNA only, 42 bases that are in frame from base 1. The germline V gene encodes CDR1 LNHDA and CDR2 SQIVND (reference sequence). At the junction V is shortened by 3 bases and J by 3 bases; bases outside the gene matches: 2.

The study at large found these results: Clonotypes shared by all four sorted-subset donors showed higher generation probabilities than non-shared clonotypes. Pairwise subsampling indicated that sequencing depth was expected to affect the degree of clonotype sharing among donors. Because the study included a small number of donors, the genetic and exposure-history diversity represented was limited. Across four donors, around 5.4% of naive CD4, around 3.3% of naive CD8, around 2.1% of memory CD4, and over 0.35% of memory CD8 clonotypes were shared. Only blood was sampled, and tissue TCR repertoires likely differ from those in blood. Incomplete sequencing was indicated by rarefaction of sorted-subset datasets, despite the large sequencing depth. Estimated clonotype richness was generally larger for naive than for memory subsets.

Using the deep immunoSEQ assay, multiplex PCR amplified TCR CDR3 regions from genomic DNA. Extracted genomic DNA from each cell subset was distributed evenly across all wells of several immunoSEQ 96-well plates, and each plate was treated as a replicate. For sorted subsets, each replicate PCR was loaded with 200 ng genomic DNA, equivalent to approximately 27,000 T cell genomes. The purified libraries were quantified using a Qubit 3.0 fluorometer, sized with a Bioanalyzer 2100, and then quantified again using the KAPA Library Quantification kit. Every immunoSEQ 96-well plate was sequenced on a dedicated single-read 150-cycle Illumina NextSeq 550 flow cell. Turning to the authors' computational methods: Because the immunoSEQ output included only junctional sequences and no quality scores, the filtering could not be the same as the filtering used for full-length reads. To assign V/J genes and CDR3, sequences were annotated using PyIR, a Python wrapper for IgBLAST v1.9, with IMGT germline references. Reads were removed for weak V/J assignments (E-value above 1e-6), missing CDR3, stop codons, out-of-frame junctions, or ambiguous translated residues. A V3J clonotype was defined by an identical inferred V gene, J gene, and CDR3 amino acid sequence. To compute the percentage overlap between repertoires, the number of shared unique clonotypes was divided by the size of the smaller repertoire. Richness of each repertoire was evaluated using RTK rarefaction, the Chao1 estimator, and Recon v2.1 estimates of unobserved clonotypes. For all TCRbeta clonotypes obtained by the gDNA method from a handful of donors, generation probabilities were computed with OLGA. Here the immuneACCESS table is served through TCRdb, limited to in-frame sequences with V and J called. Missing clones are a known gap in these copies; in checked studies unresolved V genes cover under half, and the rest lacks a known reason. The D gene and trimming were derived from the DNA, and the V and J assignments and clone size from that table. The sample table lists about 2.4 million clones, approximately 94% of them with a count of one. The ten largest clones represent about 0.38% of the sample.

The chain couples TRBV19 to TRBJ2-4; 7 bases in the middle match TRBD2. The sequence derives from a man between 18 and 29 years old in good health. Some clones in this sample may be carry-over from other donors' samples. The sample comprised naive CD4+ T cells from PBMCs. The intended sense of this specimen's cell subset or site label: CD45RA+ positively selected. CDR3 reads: CASSMLADKNIQYF. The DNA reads TGTGCCAGTAGTATGCTAGCGGACAAAAACATTCAGTACTTC.